This T cell receptor beta chain originates from a study of Ad26.COV2.S vaccination and SARS-CoV-2 variants. Across the whole study: Ad26.COV2.S, an intramuscular injection, was given once or twice 56 days apart.

Assay: immunoSEQ multiplex PCR; the TCRdb copy retains only in-frame clones and omits some. Of hundreds of thousands of clones detected, about 91% appear once; the ten largest clones hold over 2%. Regarding the study as a whole: Reported post-vaccination CD8+ and CD4+ T cell responses to spike showed substantial breadth.

The treatment is: some 19 received Ad26.COV2.S at low or high dose, single or two shots; about 5 received placebo; per-sample allocation not given. Sampling happened 63 days after the first vaccine or placebo injection. The CDR3 runs to 14 residues. The germline V gene has CDR1 SNHLY and CDR2 FYNNEI. Trimming pared 7 bases from V and 0 bases from J, leaving 11 bases between. Comments on this clone: No antigen is known for it.

This sequence was found in a person aged 18-60 years who received the Ad26.COV2.S COVID-19 vaccine or a placebo. The rearrangement links TRBV2 to TRBJ2-3, with D maybe TRBD2 (6 bases). Sequenced here: peripheral blood, sampled in a trial of Ad26.COV2.S vaccine versus placebo. The CDR3 sequence is CASTGGISTDTQYF. DNA of the CDR3: TGTGCCAGCACGGGCGGGATCAGCACAGATACGCAGTATTTT.